Detailed here is one T cell receptor beta chain. V lost 2 bases, J lost 5 bases, and 13 bases lay in between. Germline V lookup: CDR1 SGHTA, CDR2 FQGNSA. The CDR3 contains 15 residues. Clinical history reported by participants formed the basis on which cohorts were assigned. Exposed enrollees encountered a COVID-19 case at some point within 2 weeks before study entry. The data were obtained in a study of blood T cell repertoires in COVID-19. In the study overall: Some COVID-19 samples were acute and others convalescent; all came from the United States, Italy and Spain.

Clones were sequenced by immunoSEQ multiplex PCR, and TCRdb holds only the in-frame ones, with some missing. The sample lists more than 110,000 clones; less than 85% were seen once. Sequencing was carried out using PBMCs or T cells enriched from blood (not recorded which). The chain couples TRBV7-2 to TRBJ2-1; weak D call: TRBD1 (6 bases). The receptor's source is a woman younger than 30 who had been exposed to COVID-19. CDR3 DNA sequence: TGTGCCAGCAGCTTATTGGGACAACTCGACAATGAGCAGTTCTTC. This codes for CASSLLGQLDNEQFF.